Included here is one TCR beta chain sequence, with context. V gave up 1 base and J gave up 1 base, with 8 bases separating them. Germline CDR1 and CDR2: SGHNT and YENEEA. This CDR3 contains 15 residues. This specimen comes from a study of cytomegalovirus exposure and HLA in healthy donors. The method was immunoSEQ multiplex PCR; TCRdb's version includes in-frame clones alone and lacks a portion of them. The profile shows 100,000 to 150,000 clones, 88% of them singletons. The sequence derives from a man aged 25 to 40 in good health and CMV-seronegative. V and J are TRBV11-3 and TRBJ1-3; D gene uncertain. The material sequenced was PBMCs. The CDR3 sequence: CASSLGHSSGNTIYF. In nucleotides, the CDR3 is TGTGCCAGCAGCTTAGGGCACAGTTCTGGAAACACCATATATTTT.